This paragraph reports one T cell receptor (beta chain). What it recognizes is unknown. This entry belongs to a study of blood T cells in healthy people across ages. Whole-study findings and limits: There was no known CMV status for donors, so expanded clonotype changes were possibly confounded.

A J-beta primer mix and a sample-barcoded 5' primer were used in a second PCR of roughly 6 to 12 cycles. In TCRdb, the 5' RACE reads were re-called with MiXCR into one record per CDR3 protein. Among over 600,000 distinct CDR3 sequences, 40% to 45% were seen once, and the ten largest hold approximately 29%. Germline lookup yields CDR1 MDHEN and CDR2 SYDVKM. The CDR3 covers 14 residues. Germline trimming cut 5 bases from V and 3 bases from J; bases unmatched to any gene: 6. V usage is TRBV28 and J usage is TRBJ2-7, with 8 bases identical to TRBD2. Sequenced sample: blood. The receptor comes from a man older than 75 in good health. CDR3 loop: CASSVKRGLYEQYF. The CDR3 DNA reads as TGTGCCAGCAGTGTGAAGCGGGGGCTCTACGAGCAGTACTTC.